This TCR beta chain was sequenced in a study of T-cell memory formation after mild COVID-19 (dated by TCRdb to the early 2020s). In the study overall: TCR sequence clusters from the two donors were found to be largely donor specific. In two donors, T-cell clones that expanded and contracted after mild COVID-19 were followed by sequencing TCRalpha and TCRbeta repertoires longitudinally. The cohort comprised two young, previously healthy adult volunteers, one female and one male.

PBMCs were isolated by Ficoll-Paque density gradient centrifugation. On this clonotype: This receptor's antigen is unknown. No clone much larger than this one lies a single base away; base qualities are absent.

The paper as a whole reports these results and caveats: The study included only a couple of mild cases, and larger cohorts that include severe cases with pre-infection samples were judged to be necessary. Some responding clones were found in pre-infection memory, which suggests that pre-existing cross-reactive memory T cells took part in the SARS-CoV-2 response. SARS-CoV-2 specificity of the second-wave clones peaking on day 37 was not confirmed. Clones contracting from day 15 to 85 had balanced CD4/CD8 phenotypes, while a second wave expanding from day 15 to 37 was biased towards CD4+. Contracting CD4+ clones were found mainly in CM and EM memory subsets, while CD8+ clones were enriched in EMRA.

The sequencer listed for this sample is Illumina NovaSeq 6000. Using 5'RACE with constant-segment primers, TCRalpha and TCRbeta cDNA libraries were constructed, with sample barcodes and unique molecular identifiers added in the process. Trizol reagent was used to extract RNA from every sample. The libraries were amplified in two PCR steps, and the second step added a second sample barcode and Illumina TruSeq adapters. Libraries were sequenced on an Illumina NovaSeq with 2 x 150 bp paired-end reads. As for how the authors treated the data: The reads were demultiplexed and collapsed into UMI-guided consensus sequences using migec v1.2.7. Using mixcr v2.1.11, the UMI consensuses were aligned to TRA and TRB V and J templates and assembled into clonotypes. A clonotype was counted as expanded or contracted only if both edgeR and NoisET called the change significant, with noise models trained on biological replicates. edgeR calls used a false discovery rate-adjusted p below 0.01 and a log2 fold-change threshold of 1. PCA with hierarchical clustering of max-normalized trajectories of the 1000 most abundant clonotypes was used as exploratory dynamics analysis. Each responding clone was given a CD4 or CD8 phenotype based on the CD4+ and CD8+ repertoires, which had been sequenced separately. The public reads were quality trimmed at Q25 with fastp and then assembled into clones with MiXCR by TCRdb, keeping productive beta chains. Entries that share a CDR3 protein sequence are merged under the most common genes and DNA. It is TCRdb's table, rather than the study itself, that gives the V and J calls and clone size. The sample includes around 250,000 distinct CDR3 sequences, with 15% to 20% observed a single time. Of the sample, 22% is held by the ten largest clones.

This receptor was obtained from a man aged 18 to 30 who had mild COVID-19 (a few samples of this study predate the infection). The sample titles of this study are shuffled in the database, so cell type and time point are left out; the donor was told from shared clones. The sequencing sample was made of PBMCs or a T cell subset sorted from them (not recorded which).

The nucleotides are TGTGCCAGCTCTCCGGGGGGACCGCTAGGGGAGCAGTACTTC. It is translated as CASSPGGPLGEQYF. The chain is encoded by TRBV18 joined to TRBJ2-7; the junction holds 7 bases that match TRBD2. Trimming removed 6 bases from V and 7 bases from J; the gene matches leave 12 bases unexplained. From cysteine to phenylalanine, the CDR3 is 14 amino acids long. Of the read, only the CDR3 DNA is kept; its 42 bases are in frame from base 1. As encoded in the germline V gene, CDR1 is KGHSH while CDR2 is LQKENI.